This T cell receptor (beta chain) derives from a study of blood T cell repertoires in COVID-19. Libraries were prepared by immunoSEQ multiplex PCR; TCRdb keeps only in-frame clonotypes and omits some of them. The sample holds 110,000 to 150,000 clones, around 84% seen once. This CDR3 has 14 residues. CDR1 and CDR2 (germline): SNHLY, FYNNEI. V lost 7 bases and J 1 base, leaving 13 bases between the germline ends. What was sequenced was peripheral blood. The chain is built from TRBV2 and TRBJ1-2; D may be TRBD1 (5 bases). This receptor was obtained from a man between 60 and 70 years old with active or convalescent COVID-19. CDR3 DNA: TGTGCCAGCAAGGGGTTTGAGATTAACTATGGCTACACCTTC. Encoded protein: CASKGFEINYGYTF.